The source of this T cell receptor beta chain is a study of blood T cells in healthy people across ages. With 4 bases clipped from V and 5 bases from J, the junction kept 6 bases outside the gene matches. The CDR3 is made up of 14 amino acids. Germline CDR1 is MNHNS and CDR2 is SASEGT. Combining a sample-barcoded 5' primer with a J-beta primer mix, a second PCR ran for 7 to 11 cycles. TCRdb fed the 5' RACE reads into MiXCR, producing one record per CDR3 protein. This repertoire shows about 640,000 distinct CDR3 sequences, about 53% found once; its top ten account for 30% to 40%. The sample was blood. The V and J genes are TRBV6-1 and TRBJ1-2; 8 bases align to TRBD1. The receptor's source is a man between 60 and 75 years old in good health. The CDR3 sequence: CASSVTGGSYGYTF. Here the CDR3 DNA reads TGTGCCAGCAGTGTTACAGGGGGGTCGTATGGCTACACCTTC.